The 19 T cell receptor beta chains in this list originate from one sample, sequenced in a study of molecular identifiers for immune sequencing clone quantification. TCRdb itself ran the PCR reads through MiXCR, one entry per CDR3 protein. The table lists some 70,000 distinct CDR3 sequences, 15% to 20% of them singletons. Material for sequencing was naive CD8+ T cells from blood, with Jurkat cell RNA spiked in. Subset denoted: FACS-sorted CD8+CD4-CCR7+CD45RA+ naive T cells. These TCRs come from a human donor in good health. Some libraries in this study had Jurkat cell RNA spiked in.

The chain combines TRBV19 with TRBJ2-1; the D is unclear. V lost 3 bases and J lost 7, with 10 bases in between. The CDR3 is 13 residues long. CDR1 is LNHDA and CDR2 is SQIVND in the germline V gene (reference sequence). This CDR3 reads CASSIKTVNEQFF. CDR3 bases: TGTGCCAGTAGTATCAAGACGGTTAATGAGCAGTTCTTC. Filled out from reference TRBV19 and TRBJ2-1, the complete variable domain reads DGGITQSPKYLFRKEGQNVTLSCEQNLNHDAMYWYRQDPGQGLRLIYYSQIVNDFQKGDIAEGYSVSREKKESFPLTVTSAQKNPTAFYLCASSIKTVNEQFFGPGTRLTVL.

This clonotype was detected many times. The V call is TRBV20-1, the J call TRBJ2-1, with TRBD1 matching 7 bases. Germline V gene data show CDR1 as DFQATT and CDR2 as SNEGSKA (reference sequence). With 5 bases clipped from V and 0 bases from J, the junction kept 4 bases outside the gene matches. The CDR3 totals 14 residues. The CDR3 bases are TGCAGTGCTCAGACAGGGAGCTCCTACAATGAGCAGTTCTTC. Protein sequence: CSAQTGSSYNEQFF.

This clonotype turned up a few times. V is TRBV14 and J is TRBJ2-1, with 10 bases identical to TRBD2. The CDR3 has 16 residues. The germline V gene has CDR1 SGHDN and CDR2 FVKESK. Germline trimming cut 5 bases from V and 6 bases from J; bases unmatched to any gene: 10. CDR3 sequence: CASSDTGLANRNEQFF. CDR3 nucleotide sequence: TGTGCCAGCAGCGATACGGGACTAGCGAATCGCAATGAGCAGTTCTTC.

The chain carries TRBV7-9 and TRBJ2-2, with 7 positions matching TRBD1. V shed 5 bases and J 4 bases; nucleotides not matched to a gene: 16. This CDR3 has 18 amino acids. Looked up from germline, CDR1 is SEHNR and CDR2 is FQNEAQ (reference sequence). The CDR3 DNA is TGTGCCAGCAGCCCAGACAACCTGGACAGGAGAAGCACCGGGGAGCTGTTTTTT. It translates to CASSPDNLDRRSTGELFF.

The rearrangement links TRBV20-1 to TRBJ1-2; D is unresolved. Germline V CDR1 and CDR2: DFQATT, SNEGSKA (reference sequence). The CDR3 contains 15 residues. Trimming left V 0 bases short and J 4 bases short, with 15 bases between. The CDR3 loop is CSARDPYSTSYGYTF. In DNA form, the CDR3 reads TGCAGTGCTAGAGATCCATACAGCACCTCCTATGGCTACACCTTC.

The count of this clonotype is one. This could be a read error, since a much larger clone is one nucleotide away. The DNA of the CDR3 is TGTGCCAGCGCCACAGGGGGGCCTGGGGCCAACGTCCTGACTTTC. Amino acids: CASATGGPGANVLTF. The chain has TRBV27 and TRBJ2-6; TRBD1 agrees at 8 bases. The V gene end was trimmed by 8 bases and the J gene end by 2 bases; junction bases not matched to a gene: 5. Germline values: CDR1 MNHEY, CDR2 SMNVEV (reference sequence). There are 15 residues in the CDR3.

This clonotype was picked up a small number of times. Since a much larger clone is just one base distant, this may be a read error. This chain connects TRBV4-2 to TRBJ2-3; D gene ambiguous. Per the germline V gene, CDR1 is LGHNA and CDR2 is YNFKEQ. This CDR3 is 14 amino acids long. The CDR3 reads CAGSHSLVGDTQYF. CDR3 coding DNA: TGTGCCGGCAGCCATTCCCTAGTCGGAGATACGCAGTATTTT.

This clonotype was recorded many times. This chain's CDR3 is CASSLLAGDTDTQYF. CDR3 nucleotides: TGTGCCAGCAGCCTGTTAGCGGGAGACACAGATACGCAGTATTTT. The rearrangement joins TRBV11-2 to TRBJ2-3, with TRBD2 identical over 9 bases. Germline loops: CDR1 SGHAT, CDR2 FQNNGV. The CDR3 has 15 residues. Unmatched junction bases numbered 5, after V lost 5 bases and J lost 2 bases.

In its sample, this clonotype was seen many times. The V call is TRBV27, the J call TRBJ2-7, with D possibly TRBD1 on 5 matching bases. From germline, CDR1 is MNHEY and CDR2 SMNVEV (reference sequence). CDR3 length equals 13 residues. Trimming took 6 bases from V and 4 from J, leaving 13 bases between them. CDR3 region: CASSPATEYEQYF. CDR3 nucleotides: TGTGCCAGCAGCCCTGCGACAGAATACGAGCAGTACTTC.

This clonotype was seen repeatedly, ten times or more. The rearrangement joins TRBV14 to TRBJ2-7; D is ambiguous. V lost 0 bases, J lost 2 bases, and 5 bases lay in between. Germline CDR1 SGHDN, CDR2 FVKESK. CDR3 size: 13 residues. The CDR3 here is CASSQDPTYEQYF. CDR3 sequence (DNA): TGTGCCAGCAGCCAAGATCCGACCTACGAGCAGTACTTC.

This clonotype was detected many times. V and J are TRBV27 and TRBJ2-1; 12 bases match TRBD2. Germline CDR1 reads MNHEY; CDR2 reads SMNVEV (reference sequence). V dropped 3 bases and J dropped 4; count of bases not matched to a gene: 1. There are 15 residues in the CDR3. CDR3 DNA: TGTGCCAGCAGTTTCGGGACTAGCGGGTACAATGAGCAGTTCTTC. Protein product: CASSFGTSGYNEQFF.

This clonotype is medium-sized in the sample. The V and J genes are TRBV10-3 and TRBJ1-1, with D unclear. Germline V gene lookup returns CDR1 ENHRY and CDR2 SYGVKD. Trimming took off 4 bases at V and 6 bases at J, with 12 bases between the two ends. This CDR3 comprises 13 residues. The CDR3 spells CAISGLLVAEAFF. DNA for the CDR3: TGTGCCATCAGTGGCCTCCTTGTGGCTGAAGCTTTCTTT.

This clonotype came up many times. The chain's CDR3 is CASSLTSGLADTQYF. The DNA for the CDR3 is TGTGCCAGCAGCTTAACGTCAGGGTTGGCAGATACGCAGTATTTT. The chain recombines TRBV7-3 with TRBJ2-3; D possibly corresponds to TRBD1 (5 bases). Germline V CDR1 and CDR2: SGHTA, FQGTGA. With 0 bases removed from V and 4 bases from J, the gap between germline ends came to 11 bases. CDR3 length equals 15 residues.

The rearrangement joins TRBV7-9 to TRBJ2-5, with 7 bases aligning to TRBD2. Germline assignment: CDR1 SEHNR and CDR2 FQNEAQ (reference sequence). After removal of 3 bases from V and 5 bases from J, the junction contained 3 bases not matched to a gene. This CDR3 comprises 13 residues. The CDR3 region has the DNA TGTGCCAGCAGCTTCGTGGGAGGGGAGACCCAGTACTTC. It specifies CASSFVGGETQYF.

In this sample, this clonotype turned up many times. V is TRBV6-4 and J is TRBJ2-5, with 14 bases fitting TRBD2. The CDR3 sequence is 18 residues long. V gave up 3 bases and J gave up 7 bases; unmatched junction bases: 13. The germline V gene has CDR1 MRHNA and CDR2 SNTAGT. CDR3 region: CASSDPGGTSGRWWTQYF. CDR3 nucleotides: TGTGCCAGCAGTGATCCCGGGGGGACTAGCGGGAGATGGTGGACCCAGTACTTC.

This clonotype was observed at least ten times. The chain carries TRBV27 and TRBJ2-7; a weak D match, TRBD2 (6 bases). The V gene lost 6 bases and the J gene lost 2 bases, with 14 bases spanning the gap. CDR1 MNHEY and CDR2 SMNVEV come from the germline V gene (reference sequence). The CDR3 is 14 residues long. This CDR3 reads CASSGDSFTYEQYF. As DNA, the CDR3 is TGTGCCAGCAGCGGGGACTCTTTCACCTACGAGCAGTACTTC.

The table lists this clonotype with a few counts. This sequence joins TRBV14 and TRBJ1-2, with TRBD1 matching 9 bases. The CDR3 contains 17 residues. Germline V lookup: CDR1 SGHDN, CDR2 FVKESK. V shed 3 bases and J 2 bases; nucleotides not matched to a gene: 10. DNA for the CDR3: TGTGCCAGCAGCCAGGCCCACCGGACAGGGGTGAACTATGGCTACACCTTC. It encodes CASSQAHRTGVNYGYTF. Combining the CDR3 with reference TRBV14 and TRBJ1-2 gives the whole variable domain EAGVTQFPSHSVIEKGQTVTLRCDPISGHDNLYWYRRVMGKEIKFLLHFVKESKQDESGMPNNRFLAERTGGTYSTLKVQPAELEDSGVYFCASSQAHRTGVNYGYTFGSGTRLTVV.

This clonotype was detected many times. V and J are TRBV27 and TRBJ2-6, with D maybe TRBD2 (6 bases). CDR3 length: 15 amino acids. Trimming removed 2 bases from V and 11 bases from J, with 16 bases in between. Germline values: CDR1 MNHEY, CDR2 SMNVEV (reference sequence). CDR3 loop: CASSLDAGSGYVLTF. DNA for the CDR3: TGTGCCAGCAGTTTAGATGCGGGGTCTGGGTACGTCCTGACTTTC. The complete variable domain, with remaining parts taken from reference TRBV27 and TRBJ2-6, reads EAQVTQNPRYLITVTGKKLTVTCSQNMNHEYMSWYRQDPGLGLRQIYYSMNVEVTDKGDVPEGYKVSRKEKRNFPLILESPSPNQTSLYFCASSLDAGSGYVLTFGAGSRLTVL.

This clonotype was recorded at least ten times. V usage is TRBV21-1 and J usage is TRBJ2-1; the table's TRBD1 call for D was not verified on the DNA. TRBV21-1 is shown as a pseudogene. This CDR3 region has 17 residues. The CDR3 protein is CASNKPSHQPGYNEQFF. CDR3 DNA: TGTGCCAGCAACAAACCATCCCACCAACCAGGGTACAATGAGCAGTTCTTC.